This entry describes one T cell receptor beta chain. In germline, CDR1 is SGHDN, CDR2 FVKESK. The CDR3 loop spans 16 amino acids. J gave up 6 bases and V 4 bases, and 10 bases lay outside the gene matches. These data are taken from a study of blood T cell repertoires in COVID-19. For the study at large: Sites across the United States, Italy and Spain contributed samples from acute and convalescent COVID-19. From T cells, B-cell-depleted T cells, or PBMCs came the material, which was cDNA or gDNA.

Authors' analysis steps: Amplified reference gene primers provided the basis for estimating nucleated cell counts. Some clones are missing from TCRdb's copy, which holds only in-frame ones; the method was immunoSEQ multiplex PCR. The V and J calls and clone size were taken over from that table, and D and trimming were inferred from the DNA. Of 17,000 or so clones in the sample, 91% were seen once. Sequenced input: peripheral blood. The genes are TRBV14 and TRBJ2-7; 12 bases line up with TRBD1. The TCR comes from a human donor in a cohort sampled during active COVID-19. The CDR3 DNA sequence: TGTGCCAGCAGCCGATTGCCGGGACAGGGGGCATCCGAGCAGTACTTC. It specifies CASSRLPGQGASEQYF.